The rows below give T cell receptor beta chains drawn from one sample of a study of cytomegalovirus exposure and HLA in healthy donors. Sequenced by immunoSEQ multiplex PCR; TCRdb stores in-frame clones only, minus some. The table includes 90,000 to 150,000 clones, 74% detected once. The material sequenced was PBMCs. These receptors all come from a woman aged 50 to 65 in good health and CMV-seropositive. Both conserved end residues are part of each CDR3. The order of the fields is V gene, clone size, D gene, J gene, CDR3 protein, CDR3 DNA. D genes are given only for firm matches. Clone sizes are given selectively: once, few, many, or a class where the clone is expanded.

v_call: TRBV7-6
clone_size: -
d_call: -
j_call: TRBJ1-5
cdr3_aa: CASSLNGDSNQPQHF
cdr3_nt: TGTGCCAGCAGCTTAAATGGAGATAGCAATCAGCCCCAGCATTTT

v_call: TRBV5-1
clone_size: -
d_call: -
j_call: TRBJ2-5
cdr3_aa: CASSLWGPQETQYF
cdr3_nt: TGCGCCAGCAGCTTGTGGGGGCCGCAAGAGACCCAGTACTTC

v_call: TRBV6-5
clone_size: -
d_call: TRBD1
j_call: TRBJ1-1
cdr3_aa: CASSKQGETEAFF
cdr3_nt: TGTGCCAGCAGTAAACAGGGGGAGACTGAAGCTTTCTTT

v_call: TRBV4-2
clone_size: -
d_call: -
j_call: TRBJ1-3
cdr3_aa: CASSLTGPGNTIYF
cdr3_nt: TGTGCCAGCAGCTTGACAGGACCTGGAAACACCATATATTTT

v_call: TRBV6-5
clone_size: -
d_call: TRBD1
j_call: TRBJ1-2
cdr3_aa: CASSYSGQGVWYGYTF
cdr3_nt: TGTGCCAGCAGTTACTCTGGACAGGGAGTCTGGTATGGCTACACCTTC

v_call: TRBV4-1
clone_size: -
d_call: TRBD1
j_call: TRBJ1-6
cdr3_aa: CASVDRVDYNSPLHF
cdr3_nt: TGCGCCAGCGTGGACAGGGTGGACTATAATTCACCCCTCCACTTT

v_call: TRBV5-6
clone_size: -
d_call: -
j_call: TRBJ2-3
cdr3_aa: CASTQRVRVSTDTQYF
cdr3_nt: TGTGCCAGCACCCAAAGAGTTCGTGTGAGCACAGATACGCAGTATTTT

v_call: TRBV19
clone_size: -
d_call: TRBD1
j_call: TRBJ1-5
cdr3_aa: CASSDRTGAYQPQHF
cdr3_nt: TGTGCCAGTAGCGATAGGACAGGGGCCTATCAGCCCCAGCATTTT

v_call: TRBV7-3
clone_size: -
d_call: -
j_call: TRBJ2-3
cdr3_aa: CASSLTPYQRTASTDTQYF
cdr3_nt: TGTGCCAGCAGCTTAACACCTTACCAGAGGACAGCATCCACAGATACGCAGTATTTT

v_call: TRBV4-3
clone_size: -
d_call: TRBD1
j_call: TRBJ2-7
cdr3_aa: CASSQDPGGFDEQYF
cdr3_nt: TGCGCCAGCAGCCAAGACCCAGGGGGTTTCGACGAGCAGTACTTC

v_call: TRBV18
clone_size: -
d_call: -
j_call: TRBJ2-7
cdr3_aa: CASSPTLYEQYF
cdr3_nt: TGTGCCAGCTCACCGACACTCTACGAGCAGTACTTC

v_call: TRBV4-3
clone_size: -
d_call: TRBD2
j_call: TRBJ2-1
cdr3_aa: CASSQDLAGGPSSYNEQFF
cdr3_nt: TGCGCCAGCAGCCAAGATCTTGCGGGGGGGCCAAGCTCCTACAATGAGCAGTTCTTC

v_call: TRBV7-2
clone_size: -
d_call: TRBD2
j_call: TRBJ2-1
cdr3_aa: CASSPVTSGVGGEQFF
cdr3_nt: TGTGCCAGCAGTCCTGTGACTAGCGGGGTGGGCGGTGAGCAGTTCTTC

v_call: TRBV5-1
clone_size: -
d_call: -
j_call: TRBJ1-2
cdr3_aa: CASSLTSYYGYTF
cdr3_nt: TGCGCCAGCAGCTTGACTTCCTACTATGGCTACACCTTC

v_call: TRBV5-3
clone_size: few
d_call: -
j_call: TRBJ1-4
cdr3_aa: CARGSARATNEKLFF
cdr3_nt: TGTGCCAGAGGGAGTGCAAGGGCCACTAATGAAAAACTGTTTTTT

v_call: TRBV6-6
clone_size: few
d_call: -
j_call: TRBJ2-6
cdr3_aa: CASSWALNVLTF
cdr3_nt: TGTGCCAGCAGCTGGGCATTAAACGTCCTGACTTTC

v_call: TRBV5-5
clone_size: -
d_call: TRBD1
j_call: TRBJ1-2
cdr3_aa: CASSLSGTGAYGYTF
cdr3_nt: TGTGCCAGCAGCCTGTCCGGGACAGGGGCCTATGGCTACACCTTC

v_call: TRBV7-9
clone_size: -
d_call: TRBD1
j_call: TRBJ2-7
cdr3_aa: CASSLSTGGEQYF
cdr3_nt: TGTGCCAGCAGCTTGAGTACAGGGGGCGAGCAGTACTTC

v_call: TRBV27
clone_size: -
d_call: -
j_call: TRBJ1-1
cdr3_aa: CASGQQGRTEAFF
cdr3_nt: TGTGCCAGCGGACAACAGGGTCGAACTGAAGCTTTCTTT

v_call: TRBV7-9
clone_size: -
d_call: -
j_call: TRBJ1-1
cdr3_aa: CASSLWQGRTEAFF
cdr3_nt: TGTGCCAGCAGCTTATGGCAGGGAAGGACTGAAGCTTTCTTT

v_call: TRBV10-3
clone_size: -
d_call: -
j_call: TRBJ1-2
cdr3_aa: CAISASDTNYGYTF
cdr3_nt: TGTGCCATCAGTGCCTCGGACACGAACTATGGCTACACCTTC

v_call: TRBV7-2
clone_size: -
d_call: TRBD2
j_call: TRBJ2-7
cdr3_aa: CASSRTSGSSYEQYF
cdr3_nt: TGTGCCAGCAGCAGGACTAGCGGTAGCTCCTACGAGCAGTACTTC

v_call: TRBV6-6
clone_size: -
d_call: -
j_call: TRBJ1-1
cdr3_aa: CASSLQGATEAFF
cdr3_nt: TGTGCCAGCAGTTTACAGGGCGCCACTGAAGCTTTCTTT

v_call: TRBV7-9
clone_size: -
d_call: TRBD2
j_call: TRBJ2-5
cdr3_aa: CASSQILAGQETQYF
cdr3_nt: TGTGCCAGCAGCCAGATACTAGCGGGGCAAGAGACCCAGTACTTC

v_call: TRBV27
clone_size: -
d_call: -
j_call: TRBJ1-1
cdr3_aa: CASSLFRVIKNTEAFF
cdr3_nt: TGTGCCAGCAGTTTATTCAGGGTCATAAAAAACACTGAAGCTTTCTTT

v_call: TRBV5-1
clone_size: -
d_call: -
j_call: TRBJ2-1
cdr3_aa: CASSFDSYNEQFF
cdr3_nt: TGCGCCAGCAGCTTCGACAGCTACAATGAGCAGTTCTTC

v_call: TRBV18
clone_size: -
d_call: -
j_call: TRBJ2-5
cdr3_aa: CASSPPQGGSQETQYF
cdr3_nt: TGTGCCAGCTCACCACCACAGGGTGGGAGCCAAGAGACCCAGTACTTC

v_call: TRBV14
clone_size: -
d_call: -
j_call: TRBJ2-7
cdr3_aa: CASSQDLGGPIYEQYF
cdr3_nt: TGTGCCAGCAGCCAAGATTTAGGGGGACCGATCTACGAGCAGTACTTC

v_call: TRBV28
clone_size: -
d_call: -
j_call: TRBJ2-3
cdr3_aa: CASSFRGWGVDTQYF
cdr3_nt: TGTGCCAGCAGTTTTAGGGGATGGGGGGTTGATACGCAGTATTTT

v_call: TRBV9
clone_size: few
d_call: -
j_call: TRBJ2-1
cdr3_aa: CASSVTILHKGESEQFF
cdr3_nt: TGTGCCAGCAGCGTTACCATACTACACAAGGGGGAATCTGAGCAGTTCTTC

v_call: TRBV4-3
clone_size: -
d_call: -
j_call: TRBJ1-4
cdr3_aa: CASSPVGASTNEKLFF
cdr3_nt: TGCGCCAGCAGCCCCGTGGGGGCGTCAACTAATGAAAAACTGTTTTTT

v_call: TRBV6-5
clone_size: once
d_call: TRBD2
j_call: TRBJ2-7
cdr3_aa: CASSPSQREGEQYF
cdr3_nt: TGTGCCAGCAGCCCCAGCCAGCGGGAGGGCGAGCAGTACTTC

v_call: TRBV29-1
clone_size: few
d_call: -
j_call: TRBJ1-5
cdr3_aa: CSVRKDFNQPQHF
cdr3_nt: TGCAGCGTTCGAAAAGACTTTAATCAGCCCCAGCATTTT

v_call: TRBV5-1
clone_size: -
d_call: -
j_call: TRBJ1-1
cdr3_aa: CASSRGVSTEAFF
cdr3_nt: TGCGCCAGCAGTCGCGGGGTTAGCACTGAAGCTTTCTTT

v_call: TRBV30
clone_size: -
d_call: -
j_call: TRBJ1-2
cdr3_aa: CAWGANYGYTF
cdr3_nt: TGTGCCTGGGGAGCTAACTATGGCTACACCTTC

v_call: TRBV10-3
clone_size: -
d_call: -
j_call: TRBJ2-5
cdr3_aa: CAISERGETQYF
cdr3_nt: TGTGCCATCAGTGAGCGGGGAGAGACCCAGTACTTC

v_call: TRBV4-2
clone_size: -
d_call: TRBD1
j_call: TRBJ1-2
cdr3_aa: CASSQEQGTSYGYTF
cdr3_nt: TGTGCCAGCAGCCAAGAACAGGGGACTAGCTATGGCTACACCTTC

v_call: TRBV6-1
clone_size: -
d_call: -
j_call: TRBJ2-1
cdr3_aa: CASSEVLVENNEQFF
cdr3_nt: TGTGCCAGCAGTGAAGTTTTGGTAGAGAACAATGAGCAGTTCTTC